These 18 T cell receptor beta chains were all obtained from the same sample, sequenced in a study of siplizumab effects on memory and regulatory T cells. The protocol was immunoSEQ multiplex PCR, while the TCRdb copy is restricted to in-frame clones and leaves out a portion. This sample has 80,000 to 130,000 clones, with 75% to 95% found just once. Specimen: CD4+ T cells sorted from blood. These receptors were collected from a human donor in good health. Some clones in this sample may be carry-over from other donors' samples.

The rearrangement uses TRBV28 and TRBJ2-6; 9 positions match TRBD1. This CDR3 region has 18 residues. The J segment lost 0 bases and the V segment lost 6 bases, leaving 9 bases of the junction unmatched. Per the germline V gene, CDR1 is MDHEN and CDR2 is SYDVKM. The CDR3 DNA is TGTGCCAGCAGGCTCGCCGGGACAGGGTTCTCTGGGGCCAACGTCCTGACTTTC. It is translated as CASRLAGTGFSGANVLTF.

The rearrangement uses TRBV7-8 and TRBJ2-3, with D unclear. Germline V gene data show CDR1 as SGHVS and CDR2 as FQNEAQ. This CDR3 has 15 amino acids. The ends were cut back, 3 bases at V and 2 bases at J, with 12 bases in the middle. The CDR3 sequence: CASSFFLSDTDTQYF. CDR3 nucleotides: TGTGCCAGCAGCTTTTTTTTATCGGACACAGATACGCAGTATTTT.

In its sample, this clone was seen a few times. This chain connects TRBV10-3 to TRBJ2-1; D tentatively reads TRBD1 or TRBD2 (5 bases each). The CDR3 is made up of 14 amino acids. Between the trimmed V and J ends, which lost 4 bases and 6 bases, there was a span of 13 bases. The germline V gene has CDR1 ENHRY and CDR2 SYGVKD. For the CDR3, the DNA is TGTGCCATCAGTGCCCTGGGGGATAGCAATGAGCAGTTCTTC. It translates to CAISALGDSNEQFF.

The chain has TRBV27 and TRBJ2-5; TRBD2 matches at 9 bases. This CDR3 is 15 amino acids long. J lost 6 bases, V lost 6 bases, and 11 bases had no gene match. The germline gives CDR1 MNHEY, CDR2 SMNVEV (reference sequence). The CDR3 here is CASRSLAGGTKTQYF. The CDR3 coding sequence is TGTGCCAGCAGGAGTTTGGCGGGAGGGACAAAGACCCAGTACTTC.

The chain employs TRBV23-1 and TRBJ2-7; D might be TRBD2 (5 bases). TRBV23-1 is an ORF for which the function is uncertain. This CDR3 is built from 14 residues. Trimming pared 5 bases from V and 7 bases from J, leaving 18 bases between. The CDR3 spells CASSSGTPPKEQYF. As DNA, the CDR3 is TGCGCCAGCAGTAGCGGCACTCCGCCTAAAGAGCAGTACTTC.

The chain combines TRBV2 with TRBJ1-4, with TRBD1 as a possible D gene (5 bases). The V gene lost 2 bases and the J gene lost 6 bases, with 13 bases spanning the gap. The CDR3 is 15 amino acids. Germline values: CDR1 SNHLY, CDR2 FYNNEI. In DNA form, the CDR3 reads TGTGCCAGCAGTGAATATGGCAGACAGTATGAAAAACTGTTTTTT. It encodes CASSEYGRQYEKLFF.

The rearrangement links TRBV12-5 to TRBJ2-7; 7 bases are a match to TRBD1. V shed 5 bases and J 3 bases; nucleotides not matched to a gene: 25. The CDR3 contains 20 residues. Per germline, CDR1 LGHNT and CDR2 FRNRAP. The CDR3 reads CASGLAWVWLGTEQSYEQYF. CDR3 DNA: TGTGCTAGTGGTCTGGCCTGGGTTTGGTTAGGGACAGAACAGAGCTACGAGCAGTACTTC. Full variable domain (outside the CDR3, taken from reference TRBV12-5 and TRBJ2-7): DARVTQTPRHKVTEMGQEVTMRCQPILGHNTVFWYRQTMMQGLELLAYFRNRAPLDDSGMPKDRFSAEMPDATLATLKIQPSEPRDSAVYFCASGLAWVWLGTEQSYEQYFGPGTRLTVT.

The chain uses TRBV11-3 and TRBJ2-1; 8 nucleotides agree with TRBD2. Germline loops: CDR1 SGHNT, CDR2 YENEEA. Unmatched junction bases numbered 4, after V lost 1 base and J lost 5 bases. The CDR3 has 15 amino acids. CDR3 residues: CASSLATSGNNEQFF. Written as DNA, the CDR3 is TGTGCCAGCAGCTTAGCCACTAGCGGAAACAATGAGCAGTTCTTC.

J is TRBJ2-1 and V is TRBV7-2, with 16 bases that match TRBD2. This CDR3 spans 17 amino acids. The V gene end was trimmed by 1 base and the J gene end by 9 bases; junction bases not matched to a gene: 6. Germline V gene sequence: CDR1 SGHTA, CDR2 FQGNSA. CDR3 residues: CASSLVRGTSGRGEQFF. For the CDR3, the DNA is TGTGCCAGCAGCTTAGTGCGAGGGACTAGCGGGAGGGGTGAGCAGTTCTTC.

This clone was recorded once. The J gene is TRBJ2-1, the V gene TRBV15; D ambiguous. Germline V gene lookup returns CDR1 LNHNV and CDR2 YYDKDF (reference sequence). This CDR3 is 13 amino acids long. V gave up 0 bases and J gave up 7 bases, with 7 bases separating them. DNA of the CDR3: TGTGCCACCAGCAGAGATAAAGAGAATGAGCAGTTCTTC. This gives the protein CATSRDKENEQFF.

The genes are TRBV28 and TRBJ1-3; D unresolved. The V end was cut by 6 bases, the J end by 4 bases, with 10 bases between. This CDR3 is 13 amino acids long. Germline V lookup: CDR1 MDHEN, CDR2 SYDVKM. CDR3 DNA sequence: TGTGCCAGCAGCCTACTCGTGGGAAACACCATATATTTT. Protein product: CASSLLVGNTIYF. Drawing the rest from reference TRBV28 and TRBJ1-3, the complete variable domain is DVKVTQSSRYLVKRTGEKVFLECVQDMDHENMFWYRQDPGLGLRLIYFSYDVKMKEKGDIPEGYSVSREKKERFSLILESASTNQTSMYLCASSLLVGNTIYFGEGSWLTVV.

The chain recombines TRBV19 with TRBJ1-1; possibly TRBD1 for D (5 bases). CDR1 and CDR2 from the germline V gene are LNHDA and SQIVND (reference sequence). The CDR3 extends over 14 amino acids. V lost 6 bases, J lost 5 bases, and 16 bases lay in between. The CDR3 loop reads CASRGGTEGTEAFF. The DNA of the CDR3 is TGTGCCAGTAGGGGGGGGACCGAAGGGACTGAAGCTTTCTTT.

The V gene is TRBV5-1, the J gene TRBJ2-2; possible D gene TRBD1, 5 bases. The germline V gene has CDR1 SGHRS and CDR2 YFSETQ. CDR3 length: 15 amino acids. The ends were cut back, 0 bases at V and 1 base at J, with 7 bases in the middle. This CDR3 reads CASSLEQVNTGELFF. CDR3 DNA sequence: TGCGCCAGCAGCTTGGAACAGGTGAACACCGGGGAGCTGTTTTTT.

CDR3 nucleotides: TGTGCCAGCAGTTTGAGCCACCAGAGCTCCTACGAGCAGTACTTC. Its protein product is CASSLSHQSSYEQYF. This sequence joins TRBV27 and TRBJ2-7; no firm D call. The V and J ends lost 3 bases and 0 bases respectively, with 12 bases between them. The CDR3 is 15 residues long. CDR1 and CDR2 (germline): MNHEY, SMNVEV (reference sequence).

The rearrangement joins TRBV5-1 to TRBJ2-1, with TRBD2 matching 11 bases. In germline, CDR1 is SGHRS, CDR2 YFSETQ. The CDR3 is made up of 17 amino acids. The junction had 10 bases not matched to a gene; V was cut back by 1 base and J by 7 bases. The CDR3 reads CASSLTTSGSVVNEQFF. The CDR3 nucleotides read TGCGCCAGCAGCTTGACTACTAGCGGGAGTGTTGTAAATGAGCAGTTCTTC. Using reference TRBV5-1 and TRBJ2-1 for the parts outside the CDR3, the full variable domain is KAGVTQTPRYLIKTRGQQVTLSCSPISGHRSVSWYQQTPGQGLQFLFEYFSETQRNKGNFPGRFSGRQFSNSRSEMNVSTLELGDSALYLCASSLTTSGSVVNEQFFGPGTRLTVL.

The chain uses TRBV19 and TRBJ2-1, with 12 bases identical to TRBD2. The CDR3 consists of 16 residues. Germline V CDR1 and CDR2: LNHDA, SQIVND (reference sequence). V trimming: 3 bases; J trimming: 7 bases; junction bases outside the gene matches: 7. The CDR3 sequence is CASSMRLAGGSNEQFF. In DNA form, the CDR3 reads TGTGCCAGTAGTATGAGGCTAGCGGGAGGGTCTAATGAGCAGTTCTTC.

As DNA, the CDR3 is TGTGCCAGCAGTAGTGGGGGCTGGGGTGGAGATGGCTACACCTTC. It yields the protein CASSSGGWGGDGYTF. The rearrangement uses TRBV6-1 and TRBJ1-2, with D possibly matching TRBD1 (6 bases). The CDR3 consists of 15 residues. Trimming pared 5 bases from V and 6 bases from J, leaving 19 bases between. Germline V gene lookup returns CDR1 MNHNS and CDR2 SASEGT.

This sequence joins TRBV11-2 and TRBJ2-2; D is unclear. The CDR3 runs to 12 residues. The V end was cut by 5 bases, the J end by 7 bases, with 8 bases between. Germline V lookup: CDR1 SGHAT, CDR2 FQNNGV. The CDR3 coding sequence is TGTGCCAGCAGCCCCACCGGCGGGGAGCTGTTTTTT. Protein sequence: CASSPTGGELFF.